This T cell receptor (beta chain) comes out of a study of T cell responses to AZD1222 COVID-19 vaccine. General study results and limits: Sampled repertoires all dated from after the peak T cell response. Spike was spanned by vaccine-associated CD4 TCRs, with dominance at 160-218 and 743-854.

Profiling relied on immunoSEQ multiplex PCR, and the TCRdb table lists in-frame clones only, not all of them. The data contain some 110,000 clones, 86% of them singletons. With regard to this clone: No antigen is known for it.

Germline CDR1 reads SGHRS; CDR2 reads YFSETQ. V shed 4 bases and J shed 0 bases, with 13 bases lying between them. The CDR3 contains 15 residues. The source is an adult who received the AZD1222 COVID-19 vaccine. The genes are TRBV5-1 and TRBJ2-5; D uncertain. The source was peripheral blood, collected 28 days after the second AZD1222 dose. In DNA form, the CDR3 reads TGCGCCAGCAGCCCCGTAGGTGCTAACCAAGAGACCCAGTACTTC. Its translation: CASSPVGANQETQYF.